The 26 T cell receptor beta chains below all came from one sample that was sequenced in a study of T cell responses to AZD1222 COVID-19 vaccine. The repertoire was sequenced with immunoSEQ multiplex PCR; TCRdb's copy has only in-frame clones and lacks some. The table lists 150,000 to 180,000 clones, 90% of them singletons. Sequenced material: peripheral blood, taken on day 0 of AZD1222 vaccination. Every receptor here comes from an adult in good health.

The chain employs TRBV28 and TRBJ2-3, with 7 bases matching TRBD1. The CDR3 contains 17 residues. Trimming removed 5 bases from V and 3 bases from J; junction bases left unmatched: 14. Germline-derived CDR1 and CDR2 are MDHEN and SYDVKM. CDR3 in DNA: TGTGCCAGCAGTCACGGACAGGCCCGGGAACGGACAGATACGCAGTATTTT. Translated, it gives CASSHGQARERTDTQYF.

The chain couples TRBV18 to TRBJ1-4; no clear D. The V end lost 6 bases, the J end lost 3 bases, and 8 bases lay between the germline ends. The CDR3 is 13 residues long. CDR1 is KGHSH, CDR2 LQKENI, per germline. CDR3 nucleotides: TGTGCCAGCTCGGCTGGTCCTAATGAAAAACTGTTTTTT. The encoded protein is CASSAGPNEKLFF.

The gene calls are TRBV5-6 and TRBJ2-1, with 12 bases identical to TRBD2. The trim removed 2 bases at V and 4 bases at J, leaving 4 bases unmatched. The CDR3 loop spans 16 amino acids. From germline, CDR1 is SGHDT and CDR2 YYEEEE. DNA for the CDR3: TGTGCCAGCAGCTTCTTTCTAGCGGGAGGGTACAATGAGCAGTTCTTC. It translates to CASSFFLAGGYNEQFF. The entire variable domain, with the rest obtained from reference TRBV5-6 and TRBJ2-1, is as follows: DAGVTQSPTHLIKTRGQQVTLRCSPKSGHDTVSWYQQALGQGPQFIFQYYEEEERQRGNFPDRFSGHQFPNYSSELNVNALLLGDSALYLCASSFFLAGGYNEQFFGPGTRLTVL.

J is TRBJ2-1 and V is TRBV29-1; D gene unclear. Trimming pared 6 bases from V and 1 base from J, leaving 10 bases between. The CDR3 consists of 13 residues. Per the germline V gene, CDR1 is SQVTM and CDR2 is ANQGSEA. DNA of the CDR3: TGCAGCGTAGAGAAGGGTTCCTACAATGAGCAGTTCTTC. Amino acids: CSVEKGSYNEQFF.

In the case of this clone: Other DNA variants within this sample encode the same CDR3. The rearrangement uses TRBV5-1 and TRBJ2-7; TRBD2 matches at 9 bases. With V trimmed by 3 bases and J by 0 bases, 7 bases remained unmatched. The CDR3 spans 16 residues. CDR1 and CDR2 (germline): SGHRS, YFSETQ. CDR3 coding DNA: TGCGCCAGCAGCTCGGGCGGGGGGGGATTCTCCTACGAGCAGTACTTC. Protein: CASSSGGGGFSYEQYF.

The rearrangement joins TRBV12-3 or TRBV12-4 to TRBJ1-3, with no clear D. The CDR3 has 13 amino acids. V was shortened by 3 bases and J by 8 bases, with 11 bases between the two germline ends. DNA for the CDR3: TGTGCCAGCAGTTTCAACCAAGGCGACACCATATATTTT. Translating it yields CASSFNQGDTIYF.

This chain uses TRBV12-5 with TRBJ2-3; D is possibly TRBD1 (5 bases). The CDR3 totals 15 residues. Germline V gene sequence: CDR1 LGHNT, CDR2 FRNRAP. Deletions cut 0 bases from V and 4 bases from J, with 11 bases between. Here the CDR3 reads CASGLVTGAADTQYF. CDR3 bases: TGTGCTAGTGGTTTGGTAACAGGAGCCGCAGATACGCAGTATTTT.

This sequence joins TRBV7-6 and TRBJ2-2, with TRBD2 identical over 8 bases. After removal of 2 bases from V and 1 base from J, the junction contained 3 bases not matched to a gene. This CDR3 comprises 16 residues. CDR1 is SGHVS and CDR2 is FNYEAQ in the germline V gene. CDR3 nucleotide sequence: TGTGCCAGCAGCTTATTAGCGGGGCAGAACACCGGGGAGCTGTTTTTT. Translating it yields CASSLLAGQNTGELFF.

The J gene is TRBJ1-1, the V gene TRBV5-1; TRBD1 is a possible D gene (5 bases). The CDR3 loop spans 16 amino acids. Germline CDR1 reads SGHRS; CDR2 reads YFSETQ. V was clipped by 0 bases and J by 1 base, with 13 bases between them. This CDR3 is CASSLARVGRNTEAFF. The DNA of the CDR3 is TGCGCCAGCAGCTTGGCCAGGGTGGGAAGGAACACTGAAGCTTTCTTT.

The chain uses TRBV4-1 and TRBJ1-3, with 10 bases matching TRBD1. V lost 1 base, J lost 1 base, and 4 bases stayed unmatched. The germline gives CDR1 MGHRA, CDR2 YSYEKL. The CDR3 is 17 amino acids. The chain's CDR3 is CASSQAPGQGSGNTIYF. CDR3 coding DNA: TGCGCCAGCAGCCAAGCTCCGGGACAGGGGTCTGGAAACACCATATATTTT.

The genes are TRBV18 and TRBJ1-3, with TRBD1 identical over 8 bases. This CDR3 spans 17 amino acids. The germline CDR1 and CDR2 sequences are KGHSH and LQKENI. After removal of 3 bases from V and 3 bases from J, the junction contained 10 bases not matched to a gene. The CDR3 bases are TGTGCCAGCTCACCGGTAGGACAGGGAGATCGTGGAAACACCATATATTTT. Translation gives CASSPVGQGDRGNTIYF.

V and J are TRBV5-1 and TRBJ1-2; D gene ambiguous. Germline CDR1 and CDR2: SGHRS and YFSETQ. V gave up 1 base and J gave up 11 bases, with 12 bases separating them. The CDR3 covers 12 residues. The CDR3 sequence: CASSLHLTEYTF. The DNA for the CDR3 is TGCGCCAGCAGCTTGCATTTGACGGAATACACCTTC.

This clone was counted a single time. This CDR3 is CASSYLSQGAGQPQHF. In DNA, the CDR3 is TGTGCCAGCAGTTACTTATCACAGGGGGCGGGACAGCCCCAGCATTTT. This chain connects TRBV6-6 to TRBJ1-5; TRBD1 agrees at 9 bases. CDR3 length equals 16 residues. The junction had 8 bases not matched to a gene; V was cut back by 1 base and J by 7 bases. Germline assignment: CDR1 MNHNY and CDR2 SVGAGI (reference sequence).

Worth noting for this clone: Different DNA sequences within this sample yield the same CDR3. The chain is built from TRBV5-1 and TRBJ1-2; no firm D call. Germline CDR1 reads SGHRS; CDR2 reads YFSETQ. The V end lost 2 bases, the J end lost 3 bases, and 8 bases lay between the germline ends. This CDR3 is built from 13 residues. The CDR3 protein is CASSLVGDYGYTF. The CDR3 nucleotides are TGCGCCAGCAGCTTAGTAGGAGACTATGGCTACACCTTC.

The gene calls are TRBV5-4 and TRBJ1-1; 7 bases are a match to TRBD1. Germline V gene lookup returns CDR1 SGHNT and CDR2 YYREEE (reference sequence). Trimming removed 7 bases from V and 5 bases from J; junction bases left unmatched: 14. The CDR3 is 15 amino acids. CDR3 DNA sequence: TGTGCCAGCGGATTAAACAGGGGAGGAGGAACTGAAGCTTTCTTT. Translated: CASGLNRGGGTEAFF.

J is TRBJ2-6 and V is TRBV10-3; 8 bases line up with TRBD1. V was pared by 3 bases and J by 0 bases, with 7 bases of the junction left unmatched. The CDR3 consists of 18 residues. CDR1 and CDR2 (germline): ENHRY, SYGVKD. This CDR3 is CAISDVGQATSGANVLTF. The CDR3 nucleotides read TGTGCCATCAGTGATGTGGGACAGGCGACCTCTGGGGCCAACGTCCTGACTTTC.

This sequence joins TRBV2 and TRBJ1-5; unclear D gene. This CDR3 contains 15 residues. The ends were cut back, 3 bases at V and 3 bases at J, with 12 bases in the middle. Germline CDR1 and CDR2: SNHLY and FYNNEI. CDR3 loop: CASSERWGNNQPQHF. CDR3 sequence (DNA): TGTGCCAGCAGTGAGAGATGGGGTAACAATCAGCCCCAGCATTTT.

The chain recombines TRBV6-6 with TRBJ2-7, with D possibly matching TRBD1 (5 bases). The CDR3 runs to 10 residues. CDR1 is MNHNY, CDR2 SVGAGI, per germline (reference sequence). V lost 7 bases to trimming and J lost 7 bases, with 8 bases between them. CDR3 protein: CASIPGEQYF. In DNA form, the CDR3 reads TGTGCCAGCATCCCAGGGGAGCAGTACTTC.

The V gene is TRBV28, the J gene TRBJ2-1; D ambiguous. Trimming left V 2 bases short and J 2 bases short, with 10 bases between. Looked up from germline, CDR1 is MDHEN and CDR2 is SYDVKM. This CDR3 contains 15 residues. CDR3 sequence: CASSLKGSPYNEQFF. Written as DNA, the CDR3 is TGTGCCAGCAGTTTAAAAGGGTCGCCCTACAATGAGCAGTTCTTC.

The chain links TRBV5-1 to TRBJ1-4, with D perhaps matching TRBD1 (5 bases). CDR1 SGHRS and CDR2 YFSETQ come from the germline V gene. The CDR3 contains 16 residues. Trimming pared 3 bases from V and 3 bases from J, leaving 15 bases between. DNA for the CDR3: TGCGCCAGCAGCTGGGGGACCCGCTACCCTAATGAAAAACTGTTTTTT. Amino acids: CASSWGTRYPNEKLFF. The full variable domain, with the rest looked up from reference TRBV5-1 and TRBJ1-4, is KAGVTQTPRYLIKTRGQQVTLSCSPISGHRSVSWYQQTPGQGLQFLFEYFSETQRNKGNFPGRFSGRQFSNSRSEMNVSTLELGDSALYLCASSWGTRYPNEKLFFGSGTQLSVL.

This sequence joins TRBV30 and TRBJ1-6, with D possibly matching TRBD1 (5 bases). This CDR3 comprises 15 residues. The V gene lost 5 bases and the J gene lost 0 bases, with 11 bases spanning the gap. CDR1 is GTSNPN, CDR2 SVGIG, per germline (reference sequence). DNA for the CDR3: TGTGCCTGGCGACCAGGGAGCTCCTATAATTCACCCCTCCACTTT. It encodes CAWRPGSSYNSPLHF. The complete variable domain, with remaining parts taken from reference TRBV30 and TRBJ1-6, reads SQTIHQWPATLVQPVGSPLSLECTVEGTSNPNLYWYRQAAGRGLQLLFYSVGIGQISSEVPQNLSASRPQDRQFILSSKKLLLSDSGFYLCAWRPGSSYNSPLHFGNGTRLTVT.

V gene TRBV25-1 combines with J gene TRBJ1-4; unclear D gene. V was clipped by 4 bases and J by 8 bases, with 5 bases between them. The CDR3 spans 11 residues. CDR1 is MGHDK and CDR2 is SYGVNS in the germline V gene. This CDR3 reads CASSVSEKLFF. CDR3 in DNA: TGTGCCAGCAGTGTAAGCGAAAAACTGTTTTTT.

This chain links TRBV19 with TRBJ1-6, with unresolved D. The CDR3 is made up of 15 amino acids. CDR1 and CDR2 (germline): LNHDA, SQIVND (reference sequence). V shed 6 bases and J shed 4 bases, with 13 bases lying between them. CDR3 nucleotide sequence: TGTGCCAGTAGATCCCGGGATGATTATAATTCACCCCTCCACTTT. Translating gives CASRSRDDYNSPLHF.

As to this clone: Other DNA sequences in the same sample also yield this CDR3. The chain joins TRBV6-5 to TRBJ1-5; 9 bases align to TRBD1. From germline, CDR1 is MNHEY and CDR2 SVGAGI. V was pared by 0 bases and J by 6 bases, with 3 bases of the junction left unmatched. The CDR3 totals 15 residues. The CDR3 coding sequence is TGTGCCAGCAGTTACTCACAGGGGGCAGGTCAGCCCCAGCATTTT. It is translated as CASSYSQGAGQPQHF.

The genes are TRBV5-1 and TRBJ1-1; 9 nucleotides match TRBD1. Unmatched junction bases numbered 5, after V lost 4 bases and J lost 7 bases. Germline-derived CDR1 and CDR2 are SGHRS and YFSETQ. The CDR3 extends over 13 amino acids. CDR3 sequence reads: CASSADRGGEAFF. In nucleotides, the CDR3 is TGCGCCAGCAGCGCGGACAGGGGAGGTGAAGCTTTCTTT.

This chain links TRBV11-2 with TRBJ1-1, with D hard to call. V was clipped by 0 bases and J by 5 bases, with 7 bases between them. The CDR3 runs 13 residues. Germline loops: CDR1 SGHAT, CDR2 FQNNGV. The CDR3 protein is CASSLDWETEAFF. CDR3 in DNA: TGTGCCAGCAGCTTAGATTGGGAGACTGAAGCTTTCTTT.